One TCR beta chain is described in this entry. The antigen is undetermined. Via MiXCR, TCRdb re-called the reads, giving one row per CDR3 protein. There are some 920,000 distinct CDR3 sequences in the sample; roughly 31% occur only once, and more than 13% lies in the top ten. The data originate from a study of T cell repertoires in cytomegalovirus infection. Turning to the study itself: Both CMV infection and a matching HLA type were indicated by public TCR beta signatures.

Points from the study as a whole: HLA-C-restricted CMV clonotypes gave the most frequent clonotype in two of eight donors.

The CDR3 runs 14 residues. V lost 3 bases, J lost 3 bases, and 10 bases lay in between. Germline V lookup: CDR1 SGDLS, CDR2 YYNGEE. Sequencing was performed on cultured CD8+ T cells from PBMCs, taken from culture after CMV antigen stimulation. The chain recombines TRBV9 with TRBJ1-5; TRBD1 might be the D (6 bases). The TCR sequence derives from a human donor in good health (CMV status not recorded). Some clones in this sample may be carry-over from other donors' samples. CDR3 amino acids: CASSGDTLNQPQHF. CDR3 nucleotides: TGTGCCAGCAGCGGGGACACTCTCAATCAGCCCCAGCATTTT.